This T cell receptor (beta chain) was captured in a study of OX40 agonist ivuxolimab in advanced cancers. This clone appeared a single time. Measured with immunoSEQ multiplex PCR; TCRdb has only the in-frame clones, and not every one. The sample holds roughly 90,000 clones, approximately 91% seen once. Germline trimming cut 2 bases from V and 5 bases from J; bases unmatched to any gene: 4. Per germline, CDR1 MDHEN and CDR2 SYDVKM. The CDR3 loop spans 15 amino acids. This specimen consisted of CD4+ or CD8+ T cells sorted from blood, obtained in a trial of the OX40 agonist ivuxolimab. The TCR sequence derives from an adult with an advanced solid tumor such as melanoma, head and neck, liver or kidney cancer. The V and J genes are TRBV28 and TRBJ2-1; 9 bases map to TRBD2. The CDR3 region has the DNA TGTGCCAGCAGTTTAGCGGCTAGCGGGGACAATGAGCAGTTCTTC. Protein product: CASSLAASGDNEQFF. The full variable domain, its missing parts supplied by reference TRBV28 and TRBJ2-1, is DVKVTQSSRYLVKRTGEKVFLECVQDMDHENMFWYRQDPGLGLRLIYFSYDVKMKEKGDIPEGYSVSREKKERFSLILESASTNQTSMYLCASSLAASGDNEQFFGPGTRLTVL.